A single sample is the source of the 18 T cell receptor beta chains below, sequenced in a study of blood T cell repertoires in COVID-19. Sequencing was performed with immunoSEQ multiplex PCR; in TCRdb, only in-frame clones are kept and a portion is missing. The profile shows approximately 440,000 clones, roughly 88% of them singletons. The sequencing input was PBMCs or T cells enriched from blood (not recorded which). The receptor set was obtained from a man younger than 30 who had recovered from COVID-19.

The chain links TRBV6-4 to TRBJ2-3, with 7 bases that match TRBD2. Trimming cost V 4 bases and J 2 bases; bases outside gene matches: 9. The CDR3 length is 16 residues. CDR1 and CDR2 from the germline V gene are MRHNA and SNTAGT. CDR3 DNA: TGTGCCAGCAGTGGGGGAGCGGGACCGGCCACAGATACGCAGTATTTT. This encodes CASSGGAGPATDTQYF.

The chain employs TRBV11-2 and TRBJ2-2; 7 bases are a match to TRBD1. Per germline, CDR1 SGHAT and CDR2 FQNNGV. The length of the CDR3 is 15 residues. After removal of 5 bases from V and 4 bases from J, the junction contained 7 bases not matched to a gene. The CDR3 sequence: CASSGDSWGTGELFF. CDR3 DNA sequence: TGTGCCAGCAGCGGGGACAGCTGGGGCACCGGGGAGCTGTTTTTT.

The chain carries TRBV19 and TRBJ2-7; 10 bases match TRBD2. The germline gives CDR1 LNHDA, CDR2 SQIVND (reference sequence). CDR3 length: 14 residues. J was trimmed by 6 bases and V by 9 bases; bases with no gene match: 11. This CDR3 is CARKTGTSESEQYF. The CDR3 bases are TGTGCCAGAAAAACCGGGACTAGCGAGAGCGAGCAGTACTTC.

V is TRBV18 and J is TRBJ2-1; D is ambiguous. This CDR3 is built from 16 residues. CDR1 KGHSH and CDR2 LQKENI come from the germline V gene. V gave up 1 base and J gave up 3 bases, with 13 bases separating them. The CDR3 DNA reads TGTGCCAGCTCACCACTCCTCTTACCGGGCTACAATGAGCAGTTCTTC. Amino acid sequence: CASSPLLLPGYNEQFF.

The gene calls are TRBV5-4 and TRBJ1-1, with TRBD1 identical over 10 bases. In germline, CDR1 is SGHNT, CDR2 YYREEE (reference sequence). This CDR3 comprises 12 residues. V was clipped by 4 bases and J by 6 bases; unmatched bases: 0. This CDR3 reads CASSGQGAEAFF. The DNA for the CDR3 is TGTGCCAGCAGCGGACAGGGGGCTGAAGCTTTCTTT. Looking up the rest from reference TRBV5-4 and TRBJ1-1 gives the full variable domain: ETGVTQSPTHLIKTRGQQVTLRCSSQSGHNTVSWYQQALGQGPQFIFQYYREEENGRGNFPPRFSGLQFPNYSSELNVNALELDDSALYLCASSGQGAEAFFGQGTRLTVV.

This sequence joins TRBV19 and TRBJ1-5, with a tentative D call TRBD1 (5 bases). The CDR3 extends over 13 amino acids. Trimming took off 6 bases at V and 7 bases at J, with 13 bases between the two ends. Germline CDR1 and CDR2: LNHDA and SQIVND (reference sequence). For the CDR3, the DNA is TGTGCCAGTAGCCGGGGGTGGGGGCAGCCCCAGCATTTT. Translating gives CASSRGWGQPQHF.

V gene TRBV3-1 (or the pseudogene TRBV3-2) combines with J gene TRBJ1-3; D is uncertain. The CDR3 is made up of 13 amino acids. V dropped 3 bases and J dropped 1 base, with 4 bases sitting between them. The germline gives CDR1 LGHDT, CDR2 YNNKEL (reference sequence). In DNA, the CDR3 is TGTGCCAGCAGCCAGAGTTCTGGAAACACCATATATTTT. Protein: CASSQSSGNTIYF.

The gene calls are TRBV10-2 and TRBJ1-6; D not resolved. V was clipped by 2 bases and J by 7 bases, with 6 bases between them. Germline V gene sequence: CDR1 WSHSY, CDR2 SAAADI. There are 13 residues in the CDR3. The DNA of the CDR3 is TGCGCCAGCAGTGAGGGGAGAAATTCACCCCTCCACTTT. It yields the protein CASSEGRNSPLHF.

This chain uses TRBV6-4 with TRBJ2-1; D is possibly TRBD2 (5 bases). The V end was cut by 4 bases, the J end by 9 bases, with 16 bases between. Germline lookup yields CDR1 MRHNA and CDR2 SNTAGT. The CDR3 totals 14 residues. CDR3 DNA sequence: TGTGCCAGCAGTGCAGGACTGGAAACTGGTGAGCAGTTCTTC. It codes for CASSAGLETGEQFF.

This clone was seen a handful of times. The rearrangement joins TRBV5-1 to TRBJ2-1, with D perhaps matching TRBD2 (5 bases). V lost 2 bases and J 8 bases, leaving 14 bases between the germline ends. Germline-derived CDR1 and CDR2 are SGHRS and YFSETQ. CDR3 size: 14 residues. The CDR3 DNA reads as TGCGCCAGCAGCTTAAGGACGGGGTTCGATGAGCAGTTCTTC. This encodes CASSLRTGFDEQFF.

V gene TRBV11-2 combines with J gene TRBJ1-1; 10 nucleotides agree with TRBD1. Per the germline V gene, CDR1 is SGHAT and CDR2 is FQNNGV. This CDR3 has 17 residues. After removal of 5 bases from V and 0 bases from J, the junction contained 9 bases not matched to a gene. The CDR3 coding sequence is TGTGCCAGCAGCATAACAGCCGGGACAGGGGTGAACACTGAAGCTTTCTTT. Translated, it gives CASSITAGTGVNTEAFF.

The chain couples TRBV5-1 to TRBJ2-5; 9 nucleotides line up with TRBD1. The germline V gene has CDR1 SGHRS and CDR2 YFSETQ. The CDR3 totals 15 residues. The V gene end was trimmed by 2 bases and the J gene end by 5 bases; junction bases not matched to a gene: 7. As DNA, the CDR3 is TGCGCCAGCAGCTTATCGGGACAGGGAAGGGAGACCCAGTACTTC. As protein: CASSLSGQGRETQYF.

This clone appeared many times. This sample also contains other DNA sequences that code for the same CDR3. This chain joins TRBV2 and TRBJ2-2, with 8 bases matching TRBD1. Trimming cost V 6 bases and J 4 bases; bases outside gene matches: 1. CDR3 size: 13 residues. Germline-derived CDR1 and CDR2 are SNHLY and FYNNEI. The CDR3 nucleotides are TGTGCCAGCAGGGACAGGGCCACCGGGGAGCTGTTTTTT. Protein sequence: CASRDRATGELFF.

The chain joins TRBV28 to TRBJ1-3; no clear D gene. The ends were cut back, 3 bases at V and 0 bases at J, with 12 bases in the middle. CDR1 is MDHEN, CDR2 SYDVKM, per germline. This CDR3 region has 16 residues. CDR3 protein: CASSFMGSGSGNTIYF. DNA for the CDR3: TGTGCCAGCAGTTTTATGGGCTCAGGCTCTGGAAACACCATATATTTT.

The CDR3: CASIAGDSLNQPQHF. DNA for the CDR3: TGTGCCAGCATCGCCGGGGACAGCCTAAATCAGCCCCAGCATTTT. This chain joins TRBV6-5 and TRBJ1-5; TRBD1 matches at 7 bases. V shed 7 bases, J shed 4 bases, and the junction held 10 bases outside the gene matches. The CDR3 runs 15 residues. From germline, CDR1 is MNHEY and CDR2 SVGAGI.

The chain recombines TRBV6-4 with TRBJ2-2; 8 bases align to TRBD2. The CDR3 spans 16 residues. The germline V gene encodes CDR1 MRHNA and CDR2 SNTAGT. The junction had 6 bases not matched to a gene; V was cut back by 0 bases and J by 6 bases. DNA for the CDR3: TGTGCCAGCAGTGACTCAGGCGGGGGGTTCGCCGGGGAGCTGTTTTTT. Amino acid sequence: CASSDSGGGFAGELFF.

The CDR3 protein is CASSQGGLAFTDTQYF. The DNA for the CDR3 is TGTGCCAGCAGCCAAGGGGGACTAGCGTTCACAGATACGCAGTATTTT. The genes are TRBV3-1 (or the pseudogene TRBV3-2) and TRBJ2-3, with 10 nucleotides matching TRBD2. Trimming took 1 base from V and 2 from J; bases not matched to a gene: 3. The CDR3 sequence is 16 residues long. The germline V gene encodes CDR1 LGHDT and CDR2 YNNKEL (reference sequence).

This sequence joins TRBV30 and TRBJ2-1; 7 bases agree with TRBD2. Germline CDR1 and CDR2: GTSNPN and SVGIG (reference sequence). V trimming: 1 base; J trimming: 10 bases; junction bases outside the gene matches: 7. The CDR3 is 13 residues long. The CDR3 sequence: CAWSAVTSAEQFF. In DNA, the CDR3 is TGTGCCTGGAGTGCCGTCACTAGCGCGGAGCAGTTCTTC.